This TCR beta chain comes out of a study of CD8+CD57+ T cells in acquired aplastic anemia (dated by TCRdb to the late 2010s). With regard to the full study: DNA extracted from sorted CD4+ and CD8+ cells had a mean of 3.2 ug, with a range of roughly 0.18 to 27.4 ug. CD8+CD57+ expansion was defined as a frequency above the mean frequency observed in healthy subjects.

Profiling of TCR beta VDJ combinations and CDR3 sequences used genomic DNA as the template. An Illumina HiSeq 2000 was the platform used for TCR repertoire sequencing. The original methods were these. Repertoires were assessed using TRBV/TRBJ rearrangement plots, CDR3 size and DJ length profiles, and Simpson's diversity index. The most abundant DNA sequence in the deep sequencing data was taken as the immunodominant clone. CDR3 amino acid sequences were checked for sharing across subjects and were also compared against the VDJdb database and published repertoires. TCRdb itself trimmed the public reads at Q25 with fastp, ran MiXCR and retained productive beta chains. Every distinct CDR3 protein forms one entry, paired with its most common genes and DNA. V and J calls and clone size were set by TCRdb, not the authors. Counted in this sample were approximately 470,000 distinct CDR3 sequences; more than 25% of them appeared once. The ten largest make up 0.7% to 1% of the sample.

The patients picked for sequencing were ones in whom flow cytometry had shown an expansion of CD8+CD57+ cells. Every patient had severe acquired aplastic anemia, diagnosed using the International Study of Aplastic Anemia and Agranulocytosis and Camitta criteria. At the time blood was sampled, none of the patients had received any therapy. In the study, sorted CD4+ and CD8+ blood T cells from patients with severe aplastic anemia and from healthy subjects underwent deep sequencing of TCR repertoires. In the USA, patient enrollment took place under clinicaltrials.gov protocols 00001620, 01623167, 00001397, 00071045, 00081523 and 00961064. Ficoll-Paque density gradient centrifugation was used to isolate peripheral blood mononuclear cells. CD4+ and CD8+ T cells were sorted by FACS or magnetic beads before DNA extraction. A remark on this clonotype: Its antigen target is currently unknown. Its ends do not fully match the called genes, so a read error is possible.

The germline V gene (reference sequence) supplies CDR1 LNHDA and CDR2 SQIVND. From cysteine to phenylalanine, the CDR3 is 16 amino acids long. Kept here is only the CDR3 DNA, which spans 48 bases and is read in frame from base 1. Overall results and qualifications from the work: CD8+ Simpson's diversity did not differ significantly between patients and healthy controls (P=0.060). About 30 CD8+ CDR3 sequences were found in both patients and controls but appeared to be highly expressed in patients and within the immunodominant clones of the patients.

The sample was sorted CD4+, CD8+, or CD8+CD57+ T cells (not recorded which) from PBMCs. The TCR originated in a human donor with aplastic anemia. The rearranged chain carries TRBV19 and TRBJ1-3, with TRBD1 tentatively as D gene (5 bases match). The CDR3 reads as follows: CGSSPERQFSGNTIYF. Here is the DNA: TGTGGCAGTAGTCCAGAAAGACAGTTCTCTGGAAACACCATATATTTT.